These 21 T cell receptor beta chains were all obtained from the same sample, sequenced in a study of spatial heterogeneity in lung cancer. Regarding time point: sample taken at primary tumor resection. The study sequenced unsorted whole RNA from tumor, nontumor lung or frozen PBMC. TCRdb reanalysed the 5' RACE reads using MiXCR and keeps one entry per CDR3 protein. The table includes 40,000 or so distinct CDR3 sequences, 6.5% to 9.5% detected once. The specimen comprised PBMCs, sampled at surgery. These TCRs come from a male donor with early-stage non-small cell lung cancer.

This clonotype has ten or more counts. The gene calls are TRBV5-1 and TRBJ2-3; D gene ambiguous. The CDR3 runs to 12 residues. The germline gives CDR1 SGHRS, CDR2 YFSETQ. The germline V and J ends were trimmed by 0 bases and 5 bases, with 4 bases remaining between them. As DNA, the CDR3 is TGCGCCAGCAGCTTGGAACTAGATACGCAGTATTTT. Translation: CASSLELDTQYF.

Remarks on this clonotype: This may be a read error: a much more frequent sequence differs by one nucleotide. The chain combines TRBV10-3 with TRBJ1-1; possible D gene TRBD1, 5 bases. This CDR3 has 15 amino acids. The germline V gene encodes CDR1 ENHRY and CDR2 SYGVKD. CDR3 protein: CAISPAYERGTEALF. The CDR3 coding sequence is TGTGCCATCAGTCCGGCCTACGAAAGGGGCACTGAAGCTCTCTTT.

This clonotype occurred a few times. The gene calls are TRBV7-6 and TRBJ1-2, with 7 nucleotides matching TRBD1. The CDR3 length is 13 residues. The ends lost 3 bases at V and 4 bases at J; junction bases unmatched: 2. Germline V gene sequence: CDR1 SGHVS, CDR2 FNYEAQ. The CDR3, as DNA: TGTGCCAGCAGCTTCTCAGGGGGCTATGGCTACACCTTC. It translates to CASSFSGGYGYTF.

This clonotype was observed many times. The gene calls are TRBV28 and TRBJ2-1, with D possibly being TRBD1 (5 bases). The CDR3 loop spans 16 amino acids. CDR1 is MDHEN and CDR2 is SYDVKM in the germline V gene. V lost 2 bases and J lost 5, with 16 bases in between. CDR3 in amino acids: CASSLVSQGSHNEQFF. DNA for the CDR3: TGTGCCAGCAGTTTAGTATCCCAGGGATCTCACAATGAGCAGTTCTTC.

The chain recombines TRBV7-3 with TRBJ2-2, with a weak D call TRBD1 (5 bases). The CDR3 runs to 14 residues. The V end was cut by 3 bases, the J end by 1 base, with 6 bases between. Germline assignment: CDR1 SGHTA and CDR2 FQGTGA. The CDR3 coding sequence is TGTGCCAGCAGCTTGGACAAGAACACCGGGGAGCTGTTTTTT. Translation gives CASSLDKNTGELFF.

The chain carries TRBV27 and TRBJ2-5; possibly TRBD2 for D (6 bases). The germline CDR1 and CDR2 sequences are MNHEY and SMNVEV (reference sequence). This CDR3 is built from 13 residues. The V gene lost 10 bases and the J gene lost 7 bases, with 19 bases spanning the gap. This CDR3 is CATKRTGVRTQYF. DNA for the CDR3: TGTGCCACCAAGAGGACGGGGGTGCGGACCCAGTACTTC.

This clonotype showed up many times. This rearrangement joins TRBV27 to TRBJ2-2, with a weak D call TRBD1 (6 bases). The CDR3 runs to 16 residues. Germline CDR1 and CDR2: MNHEY and SMNVEV (reference sequence). Trimming stripped 5 bases from V and 6 bases from J, with 19 bases between. CDR3 residues: CASSLAGTPVSGELFF. The CDR3 bases are TGTGCCAGCAGTCTCGCCGGGACACCCGTTTCCGGGGAGCTGTTTTTT.

This clonotype was seen at least ten times. V usage is TRBV7-3 and J usage is TRBJ1-1, with TRBD1 identical over 9 bases. Germline CDR1 reads SGHTA; CDR2 reads FQGTGA. This CDR3 has 16 residues. After removal of 5 bases from V and 0 bases from J, the junction contained 7 bases not matched to a gene. Written as DNA, the CDR3 is TGTGCCAGCAGCCCAACAGGGGGCGGCTTGAACACTGAAGCTTTCTTT. Protein product: CASSPTGGGLNTEAFF.

This clonotype was seen repeatedly, ten times or more. The V call is TRBV20-1, the J call TRBJ2-3; no firm D call. The CDR3 is 11 residues long. Germline V CDR1 and CDR2: DFQATT, SNEGSKA (reference sequence). Trimming left V 0 bases short and J 7 bases short, with 5 bases between. CDR3 protein: CSAREVYTQYF. The CDR3 nucleotides are TGCAGTGCTAGAGAAGTTTATACGCAGTATTTT.

This clonotype has ten or more counts. J is TRBJ2-7 and V is TRBV4-2; weak D call: TRBD2 (6 bases). This CDR3 has 14 residues. CDR1 is LGHNA and CDR2 is YNFKEQ in the germline V gene. V lost 1 base, J lost 5 bases, and 12 bases lay in between. CDR3 protein: CASSQAREVNEQYF. For the CDR3, the DNA is TGTGCCAGCAGCCAAGCCAGGGAGGTCAACGAGCAGTACTTC.

This clonotype was counted ten times or more. V gene TRBV20-1 combines with J gene TRBJ2-1; possibly TRBD2 for D (5 bases). V dropped 2 bases and J dropped 0 bases, with 5 bases sitting between them. Germline CDR1 is DFQATT and CDR2 is SNEGSKA (reference sequence). The CDR3 is made up of 13 amino acids. CDR3: CSARTSSYNEQFF. Here the CDR3 DNA reads TGCAGTGCTAGAACTAGCTCCTACAATGAGCAGTTCTTC.

As for this clonotype: It may be a read error: a sequence one base away is much more abundant. This rearrangement joins TRBV20-1 to TRBJ2-3, with D perhaps matching TRBD1 or TRBD2 (5 bases each). CDR1 DFQATT and CDR2 SNEGSKA come from the germline V gene (reference sequence). This CDR3 is 10 amino acids long. This CDR3 reads CSAGADTEYF. The CDR3 nucleotides are TGCAGTGCCGGGGCAGATACGGAGTATTTT.

With respect to this clonotype: This sequence may be a read error, since a much larger clone differs from it by one base. The chain employs TRBV30 and TRBJ1-1; D uncertain. CDR3 size: 11 residues. Germline CDR1 GTSNPN, CDR2 SVGIG (reference sequence). CDR3 sequence reads: CARRRATEAFF. CDR3 in DNA: TGTGCCCGGAGACGGGCCACTGAAGCTTTCTTT.

This clonotype was counted ten times or more. The chain is built from TRBV20-1 and TRBJ1-5; D unresolved. Trimming stripped 1 base from V and 2 bases from J, with 9 bases between. Per germline, CDR1 DFQATT and CDR2 SNEGSKA (reference sequence). CDR3 length: 14 residues. Here the CDR3 DNA reads TGCAGTGCTAGAGGCCACAGAGGCAATCAGCCCCAGCATTTT. Residues: CSARGHRGNQPQHF.

This clonotype was seen only a few times. This chain uses TRBV30 with TRBJ1-4, with TRBD1 matching over 7 bases. Germline assignment: CDR1 GTSNPN and CDR2 SVGIG (reference sequence). The CDR3 totals 14 residues. The V segment lost 0 bases and the J segment 10 bases; nucleotides outside the gene matches: 8. DNA for the CDR3: TGTGCCTGGAGTGTACAGGGGCCCGCGGGAAAACTGTTTTTT. Translation gives CAWSVQGPAGKLFF.

This clonotype was detected a few times. The chain employs TRBV7-2 and TRBJ2-1, with TRBD2 identical over 7 bases. The CDR3 is made up of 14 amino acids. Unmatched junction bases numbered 10, after V lost 5 bases and J lost 9 bases. Germline assignment: CDR1 SGHTA and CDR2 FQGNSA. As DNA, the CDR3 is TGTGCCAGCAGCCCATGGGAGGGCGACGGTGAGCAGTTCTTC. Its translation: CASSPWEGDGEQFF.

CDR3 nucleotide sequence: TGTGCCTGGAGTGTACGACAGGCCCGACAACCTGAAGCTTTCTTT. Translation gives CAWSVRQARQPEAFF. The V call is TRBV30, the J call TRBJ1-1; TRBD1 is a possible D gene (6 bases). CDR1 and CDR2 from the germline V gene are GTSNPN and SVGIG (reference sequence). CDR3 length equals 15 residues. Trimming cost V 0 bases and J 6 bases, with 17 bases left between them.

This rearrangement joins TRBV5-1 to TRBJ1-6; possible D gene TRBD1, 6 bases. The CDR3 loop spans 16 amino acids. The V end was cut by 4 bases, the J end by 9 bases, with 20 bases between. CDR1 is SGHRS and CDR2 is YFSETQ in the germline V gene. In DNA, the CDR3 is TGCGCCAGCAGCCCCCCGGGGGGCCCCAGGGGTTCACCCCTCCACTTT. Protein sequence: CASSPPGGPRGSPLHF.

There are a few counts of this clonotype. The chain joins TRBV6-1 to TRBJ2-1; no reliable D call. The CDR3 length is 11 residues. Trimming stripped 8 bases from V and 6 bases from J, with 8 bases between. The germline V gene encodes CDR1 MNHNS and CDR2 SASEGT. CDR3 bases: TGTGCCAGCGCTGACACCAATGAGCAGTTCTTC. Translation: CASADTNEQFF.

This clonotype appeared many times. V gene TRBV5-1 combines with J gene TRBJ2-1, with unresolved D. This CDR3 has 11 residues. Deletions cut 4 bases from V and 5 bases from J, with 4 bases between. Germline CDR1 reads SGHRS; CDR2 reads YFSETQ. CDR3 loop: CASSPNNEQFF. The DNA for the CDR3 is TGCGCCAGCAGCCCGAACAATGAGCAGTTCTTC. Filled out from reference TRBV5-1 and TRBJ2-1, the complete variable domain reads KAGVTQTPRYLIKTRGQQVTLSCSPISGHRSVSWYQQTPGQGLQFLFEYFSETQRNKGNFPGRFSGRQFSNSRSEMNVSTLELGDSALYLCASSPNNEQFFGPGTRLTVL.

This clonotype was recorded at least ten times. The chain carries TRBV14 and TRBJ2-5, with no clear D. This CDR3 comprises 11 residues. V was pared by 7 bases and J by 5 bases, with 8 bases between. Germline V lookup: CDR1 SGHDN, CDR2 FVKESK. CDR3: CASTAGETQYF. CDR3 sequence (DNA): TGTGCCAGCACAGCCGGTGAGACCCAGTACTTC.